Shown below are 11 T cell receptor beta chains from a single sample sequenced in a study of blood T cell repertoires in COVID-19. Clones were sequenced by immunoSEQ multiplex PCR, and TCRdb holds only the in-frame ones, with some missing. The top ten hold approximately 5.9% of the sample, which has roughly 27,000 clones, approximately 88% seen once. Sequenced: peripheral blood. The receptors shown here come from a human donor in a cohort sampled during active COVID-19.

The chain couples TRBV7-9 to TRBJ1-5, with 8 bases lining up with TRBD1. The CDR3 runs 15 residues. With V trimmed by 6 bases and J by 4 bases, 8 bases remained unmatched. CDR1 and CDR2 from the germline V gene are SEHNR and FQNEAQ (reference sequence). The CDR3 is CASSGGQAPNQPQHF. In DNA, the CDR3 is TGTGCCAGCAGTGGGGGACAGGCACCAAATCAGCCCCAGCATTTT.

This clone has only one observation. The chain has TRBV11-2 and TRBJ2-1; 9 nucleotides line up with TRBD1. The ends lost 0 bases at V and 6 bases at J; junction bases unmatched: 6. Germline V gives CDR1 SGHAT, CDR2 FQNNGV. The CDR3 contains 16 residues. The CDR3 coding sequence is TGTGCCAGCAGCTTAGATCGTGACAGGGGGAGCAATGAGCAGTTCTTC. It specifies CASSLDRDRGSNEQFF.

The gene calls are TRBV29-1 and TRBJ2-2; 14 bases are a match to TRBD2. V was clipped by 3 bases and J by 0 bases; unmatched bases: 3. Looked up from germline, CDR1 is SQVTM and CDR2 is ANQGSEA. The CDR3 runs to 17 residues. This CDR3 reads CSVEGLAGAANTGELFF. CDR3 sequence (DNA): TGCAGCGTTGAGGGACTAGCGGGGGCCGCGAACACCGGGGAGCTGTTTTTT.

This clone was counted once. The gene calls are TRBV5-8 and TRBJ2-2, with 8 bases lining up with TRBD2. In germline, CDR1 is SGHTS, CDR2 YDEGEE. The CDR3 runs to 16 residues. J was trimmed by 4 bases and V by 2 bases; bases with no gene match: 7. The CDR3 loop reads CASSFSSGGGTGELFF. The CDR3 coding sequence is TGTGCCAGCAGCTTTTCCAGCGGGGGAGGCACCGGGGAGCTGTTTTTT.

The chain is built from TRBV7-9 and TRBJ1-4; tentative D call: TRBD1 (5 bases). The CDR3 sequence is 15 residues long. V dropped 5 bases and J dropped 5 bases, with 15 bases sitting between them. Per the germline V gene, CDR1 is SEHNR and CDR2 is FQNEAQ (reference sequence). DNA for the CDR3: TGTGCCAGCAGCCGTTCGGCAGGGTCGAATGAAAAACTGTTTTTT. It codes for CASSRSAGSNEKLFF.

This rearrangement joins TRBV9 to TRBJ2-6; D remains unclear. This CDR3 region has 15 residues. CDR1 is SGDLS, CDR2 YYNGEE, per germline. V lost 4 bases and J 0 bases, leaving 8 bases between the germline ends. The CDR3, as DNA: TGTGCCAGCAGCCCGCGGCCCTCTGGGGCCAACGTCCTGACTTTC. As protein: CASSPRPSGANVLTF.

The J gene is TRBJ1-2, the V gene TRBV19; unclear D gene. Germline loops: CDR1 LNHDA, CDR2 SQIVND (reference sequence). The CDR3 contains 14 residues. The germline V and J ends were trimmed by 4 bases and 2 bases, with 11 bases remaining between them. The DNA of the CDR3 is TGTGCCAGTAGTAGGGCAGGAATAAACTATGGCTACACCTTC. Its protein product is CASSRAGINYGYTF. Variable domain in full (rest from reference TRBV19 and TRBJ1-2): DGGITQSPKYLFRKEGQNVTLSCEQNLNHDAMYWYRQDPGQGLRLIYYSQIVNDFQKGDIAEGYSVSREKKESFPLTVTSAQKNPTAFYLCASSRAGINYGYTFGSGTRLTVV.

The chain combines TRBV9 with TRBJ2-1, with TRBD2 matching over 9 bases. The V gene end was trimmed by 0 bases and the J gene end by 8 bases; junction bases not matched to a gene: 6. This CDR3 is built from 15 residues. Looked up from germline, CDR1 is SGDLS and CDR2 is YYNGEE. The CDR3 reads CASSVGRGGTDEQFF. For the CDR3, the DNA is TGTGCCAGCAGCGTAGGGCGGGGGGGCACGGATGAGCAGTTCTTC.

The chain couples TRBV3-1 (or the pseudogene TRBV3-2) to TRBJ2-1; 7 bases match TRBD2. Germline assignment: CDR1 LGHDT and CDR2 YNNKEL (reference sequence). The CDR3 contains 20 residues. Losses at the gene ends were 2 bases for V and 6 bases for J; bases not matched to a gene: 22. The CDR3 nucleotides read TGTGCCAGCAGCCAATTCTTATTGGGTCCGACTAGCAGGTTTCGCAATGAGCAGTTCTTC. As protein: CASSQFLLGPTSRFRNEQFF.

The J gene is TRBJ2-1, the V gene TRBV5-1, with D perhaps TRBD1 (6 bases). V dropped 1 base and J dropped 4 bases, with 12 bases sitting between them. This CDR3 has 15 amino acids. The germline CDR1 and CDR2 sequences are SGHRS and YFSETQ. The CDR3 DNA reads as TGCGCCAGCAGCTTGATGGGGACAATATACAATGAGCAGTTCTTC. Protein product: CASSLMGTIYNEQFF.

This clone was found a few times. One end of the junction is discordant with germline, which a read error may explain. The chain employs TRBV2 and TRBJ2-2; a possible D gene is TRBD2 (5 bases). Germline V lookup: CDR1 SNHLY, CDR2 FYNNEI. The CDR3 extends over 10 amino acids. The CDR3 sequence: CVKQYRGAVF. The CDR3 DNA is TGTGTCAAGCAGTACCGGGGAGCTGTTTTT. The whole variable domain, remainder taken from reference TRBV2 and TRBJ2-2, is EPEVTQTPSHQVTQMGQEVILRCVPISNHLYFYWYRQILGQKVEFLVSFYNNEISEKSEIFDDQFSVERPDGSNFTLKIRSTKLEDSAMYFCVKQYRGAVFGEGSRLTVL.